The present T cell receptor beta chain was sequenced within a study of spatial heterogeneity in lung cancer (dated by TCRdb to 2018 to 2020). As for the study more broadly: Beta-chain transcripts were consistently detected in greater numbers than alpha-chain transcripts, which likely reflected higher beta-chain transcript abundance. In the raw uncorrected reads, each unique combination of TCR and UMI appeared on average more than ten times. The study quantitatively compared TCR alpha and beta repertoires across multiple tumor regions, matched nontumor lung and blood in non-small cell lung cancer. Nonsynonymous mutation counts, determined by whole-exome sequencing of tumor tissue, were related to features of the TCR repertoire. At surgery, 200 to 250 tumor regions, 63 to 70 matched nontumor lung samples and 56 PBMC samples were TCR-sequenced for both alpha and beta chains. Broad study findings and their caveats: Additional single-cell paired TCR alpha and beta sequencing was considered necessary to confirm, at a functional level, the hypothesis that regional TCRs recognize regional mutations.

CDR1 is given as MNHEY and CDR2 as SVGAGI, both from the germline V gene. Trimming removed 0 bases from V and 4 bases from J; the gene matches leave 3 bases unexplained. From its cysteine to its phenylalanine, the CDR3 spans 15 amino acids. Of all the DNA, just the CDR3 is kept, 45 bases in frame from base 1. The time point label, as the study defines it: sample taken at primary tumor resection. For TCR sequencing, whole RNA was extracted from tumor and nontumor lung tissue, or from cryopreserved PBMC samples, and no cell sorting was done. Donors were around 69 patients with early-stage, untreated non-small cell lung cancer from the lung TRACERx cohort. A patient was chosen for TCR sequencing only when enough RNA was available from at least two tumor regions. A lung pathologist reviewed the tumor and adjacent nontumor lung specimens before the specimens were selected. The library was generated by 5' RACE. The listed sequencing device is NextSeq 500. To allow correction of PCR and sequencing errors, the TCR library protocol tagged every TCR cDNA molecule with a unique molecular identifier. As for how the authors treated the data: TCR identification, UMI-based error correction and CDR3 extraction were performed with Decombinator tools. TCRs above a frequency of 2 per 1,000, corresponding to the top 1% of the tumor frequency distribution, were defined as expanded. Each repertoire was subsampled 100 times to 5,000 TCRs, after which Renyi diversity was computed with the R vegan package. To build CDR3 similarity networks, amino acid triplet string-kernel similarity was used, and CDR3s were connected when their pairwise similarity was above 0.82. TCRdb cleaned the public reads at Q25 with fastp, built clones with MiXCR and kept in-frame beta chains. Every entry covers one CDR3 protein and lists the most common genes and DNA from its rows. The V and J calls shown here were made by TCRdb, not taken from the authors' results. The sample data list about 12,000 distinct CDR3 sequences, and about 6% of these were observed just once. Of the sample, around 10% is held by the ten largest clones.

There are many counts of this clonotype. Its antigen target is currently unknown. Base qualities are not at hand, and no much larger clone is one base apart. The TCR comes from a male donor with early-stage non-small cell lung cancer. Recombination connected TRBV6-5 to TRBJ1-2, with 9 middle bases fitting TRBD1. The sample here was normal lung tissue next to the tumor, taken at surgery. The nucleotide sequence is TGTGCCAGCAGTTACTCGGAGACAGGGGGCTATGGCTACACCTTC. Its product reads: CASSYSETGGYGYTF.